This TCR beta chain was observed in a study of response to subunit inactivated influenza vaccine. Notes on the study in general: Each seasonal influenza vaccination recruits few new T cells, the authors suggested.

This clonotype was observed a few times. What it binds is not known. TCRdb recomputed calls from the RT-PCR reads with MiXCR, one row per CDR3 protein. The sample yields some 570,000 distinct CDR3 sequences, 10% to 12% seen once. The V gene end was trimmed by 7 bases and the J gene end by 3 bases; junction bases not matched to a gene: 11. This CDR3 has 15 amino acids. In germline, CDR1 is MDHEN, CDR2 SYDVKM. These data were likewise used in another study, on T cells expressing NK-cell markers. That work states: UMIs accompanied the 5'RACE template switching by which TCR beta cDNA was made.

The genes are TRBV28 and TRBJ2-5; the match to TRBD2 covers 7 bases. The specimen comprised PBMCs from blood, sampled on the day of vaccination. The sequence came from a man in his fifties or sixties who received an inactivated influenza vaccine. The CDR3 region has the DNA TGTGCCAGCACACTCGAGGCGGGAGTGGAAGAGACCCAGTACTTC. This translates into CASTLEAGVEETQYF.